The 28 T cell receptor beta chains below all came from one sample that was sequenced in a study of cytomegalovirus exposure and HLA in healthy donors. PCR involved 60 Vbeta and 13 Jbeta primers. Sequenced by immunoSEQ multiplex PCR; TCRdb stores in-frame clones only, minus some. The sample includes approximately 170,000 clones, just under 75% of them seen just once. Sequenced sample: PBMCs. These receptors all stem from a man under 40 in good health and CMV-seropositive.

This chain links TRBV7-2 with TRBJ2-1; D not certain. The germline V gene encodes CDR1 SGHTA and CDR2 FQGNSA. V was shortened by 3 bases and J by 6 bases, with 9 bases between the two germline ends. The CDR3 is made up of 13 amino acids. Written as DNA, the CDR3 is TGTGCCAGCAGCTTTGAGTTCTCCAATGAGCAGTTCTTC. Translating gives CASSFEFSNEQFF.

Details on this clone: At the DNA level, this CDR3 is encoded by other sequences in the same sample as well. J is TRBJ2-3 and V is TRBV10-2, with D possibly matching TRBD1 (7 bases). The CDR3 length is 13 residues. V gave up 2 bases and J gave up 6 bases, with 9 bases separating them. Per the germline V gene, CDR1 is WSHSY and CDR2 is SAAADI. The CDR3 here is CASSEAGGDTQYF. Here the CDR3 DNA reads TGCGCCAGCAGTGAGGCAGGGGGGGATACGCAGTATTTT.

V and J are TRBV25-1 and TRBJ2-7, with 8 bases fitting TRBD2. Germline trimming cut 4 bases from V and 2 bases from J; bases unmatched to any gene: 10. The CDR3 consists of 16 residues. Germline lookup yields CDR1 MGHDK and CDR2 SYGVNS. The CDR3 loop reads CASSGAAGGRTYEQYF. CDR3 in DNA: TGTGCCAGCAGTGGGGCCGCGGGGGGTCGCACCTACGAGCAGTACTTC.

This CDR3 is CASSQDLRTRPMNTEAFF. DNA for the CDR3: TGTGCCAGCAGCCAAGATTTGAGGACAAGGCCCATGAACACTGAAGCTTTCTTT. The chain has TRBV4-2 and TRBJ1-1; a weak D match, TRBD1 (5 bases). The CDR3 spans 18 residues. Germline V gene lookup returns CDR1 LGHNA and CDR2 YNFKEQ. V was shortened by 0 bases and J by 0 bases, with 17 bases between the two germline ends.

The V call is TRBV7-9, the J call TRBJ2-2; 12 bases are shared with TRBD2. Germline V CDR1 and CDR2: SEHNR, FQNEAQ (reference sequence). This CDR3 has 16 amino acids. With V trimmed by 6 bases and J by 3 bases, 5 bases remained unmatched. The CDR3 DNA is TGTGCCAGCAGTTCGGGGACTAGCGGGTACACCGGGGAGCTGTTTTTT. Translated: CASSSGTSGYTGELFF.

The chain combines TRBV15 with TRBJ2-2; D not resolved. The germline CDR1 and CDR2 sequences are LNHNV and YYDKDF (reference sequence). The V end was cut by 1 base, the J end by 6 bases, with 9 bases between. The CDR3 spans 14 residues. The CDR3 loop reads CATSRASEAGELFF. As DNA, the CDR3 is TGTGCCACCAGCAGAGCTTCCGAGGCCGGGGAGCTGTTTTTT.

V gene TRBV27 combines with J gene TRBJ2-2; D possibly corresponds to TRBD1 (5 bases). This CDR3 comprises 14 residues. Germline V gene lookup returns CDR1 MNHEY and CDR2 SMNVEV (reference sequence). Trimming took off 3 bases at V and 7 bases at J, with 12 bases between the two ends. The CDR3 loop reads CASSFQTDHGELFF. Written as DNA, the CDR3 is TGTGCCAGCAGTTTCCAGACAGATCACGGGGAGCTGTTTTTT.

The chain recombines TRBV6-1 with TRBJ1-5; possibly TRBD1 for D (5 bases). This CDR3 contains 14 residues. The germline V gene encodes CDR1 MNHNS and CDR2 SASEGT. With 4 bases removed from V and 5 bases from J, the gap between germline ends came to 12 bases. The CDR3 protein is CASSAQGSDQPQHF. In DNA, the CDR3 is TGTGCCAGCAGTGCTCAGGGATCAGATCAGCCCCAGCATTTT.

V is TRBV9 and J is TRBJ2-3; 7 nucleotides align to TRBD2. The germline V gene has CDR1 SGDLS and CDR2 YYNGEE. Trimming at V came to 0 bases and at J to 0 bases, leaving 1 base not matched to a gene. The CDR3 loop spans 15 amino acids. The CDR3 spells CASSVAGGSTDTQYF. The CDR3 DNA sequence: TGTGCCAGCAGCGTAGCGGGGGGTAGCACAGATACGCAGTATTTT.

J is TRBJ2-3 and V is TRBV9, with 12 bases aligning to TRBD2. V lost 6 bases to trimming and J lost 2 bases; unmatched junction nucleotides: 7. The CDR3 contains 16 residues. Per germline, CDR1 SGDLS and CDR2 YYNGEE. CDR3 region: CASTLRTSGTTDTQYF. In DNA form, the CDR3 reads TGTGCCAGCACCCTGAGGACTAGCGGGACCACAGATACGCAGTATTTT.

The chain combines TRBV11-2 with TRBJ2-7, with TRBD2 identical over 9 bases. Trimming took 1 base from V and 4 from J; bases not matched to a gene: 5. Germline CDR1 SGHAT, CDR2 FQNNGV. CDR3 length: 15 residues. The CDR3 reads CASSLVAGGRYEQYF. For the CDR3, the DNA is TGTGCCAGCAGCTTAGTCGCGGGGGGGCGATACGAGCAGTACTTC.

The rearrangement uses TRBV19 and TRBJ2-7; tentative D call: TRBD2 (6 bases). The CDR3 covers 14 residues. Germline CDR1 LNHDA, CDR2 SQIVND (reference sequence). The ends were cut back, 3 bases at V and 1 base at J, with 10 bases in the middle. Here the CDR3 reads CASSMGDWSYEQYF. The CDR3 region has the DNA TGTGCCAGTAGTATGGGGGACTGGTCCTACGAGCAGTACTTC.

This chain connects TRBV5-1 to TRBJ2-7; 9 bases map to TRBD1. The CDR3 runs to 18 residues. Germline V CDR1 and CDR2: SGHRS, YFSETQ. After removal of 0 bases from V and 4 bases from J, the junction contained 14 bases not matched to a gene. CDR3 in DNA: TGCGCCAGCAGCTTGGCCCCCGCCGGGACAGGGAGGAGGTACGAGCAGTACTTC. Its protein is CASSLAPAGTGRRYEQYF. Complete variable domain (other parts from reference TRBV5-1 and TRBJ2-7): KAGVTQTPRYLIKTRGQQVTLSCSPISGHRSVSWYQQTPGQGLQFLFEYFSETQRNKGNFPGRFSGRQFSNSRSEMNVSTLELGDSALYLCASSLAPAGTGRRYEQYFGPGTRLTVT.

The V call is TRBV19, the J call TRBJ1-2, with unresolved D. CDR1 LNHDA and CDR2 SQIVND come from the germline V gene (reference sequence). There are 13 residues in the CDR3. V was clipped by 1 base and J by 3 bases, with 6 bases between them. This chain's CDR3 is CASSIGLYYGYTF. Written as DNA, the CDR3 is TGTGCCAGTAGTATAGGACTGTACTATGGCTACACCTTC.

To note about this clone: Here the CDR3 omits its conserved ending phenylalanine or tryptophan, so a read error is the likely source. The J gene is TRBJ1-2, the V gene TRBV4-3; maybe TRBD1 (6 bases). Germline V gene sequence: CDR1 LGHNA, CDR2 YSLEER. V shed 0 bases and J shed 5 bases, with 22 bases lying between them. This CDR3 region has 18 residues. The CDR3 here is CASSQDLSQGPRVYGYTL. The CDR3 coding sequence is TGCGCCAGCAGCCAAGATCTTAGCCAGGGGCCGCGGGTGTATGGCTACACCCTC.

The chain couples TRBV7-5 to TRBJ1-1. TRBV7-5 counts as a pseudogene. This CDR3 is built from 14 residues. The CDR3 loop is CARWGGPSTGRAFF. In DNA, the CDR3 is TGTGCCAGATGGGGGGGGCCTTCGACAGGTCGCGCTTTCTTT.

This clone was seen a handful of times. This chain joins TRBV7-8 and TRBJ2-1; 11 bases align to TRBD2. Germline CDR1 reads SGHVS; CDR2 reads FQNEAQ. V was pared by 1 base and J by 2 bases, with 4 bases of the junction left unmatched. This CDR3 is 17 amino acids long. This chain's CDR3 is CASSLGGTSGAYNEQFF. CDR3 in DNA: TGTGCCAGCAGCTTAGGGGGGACTAGCGGCGCCTACAATGAGCAGTTCTTC.

The chain is built from TRBV19 and TRBJ2-5, with 9 bases fitting TRBD2. From germline, CDR1 is LNHDA and CDR2 SQIVND (reference sequence). The CDR3 covers 12 residues. Trimming at V came to 8 bases and at J to 4 bases, leaving 2 bases not matched to a gene. DNA of the CDR3: TGTGCCAGTGGGCGGGGGGGAGAGACCCAGTACTTC. This sequence encodes CASGRGGETQYF.

The chain is built from TRBV19 and TRBJ2-7, with D perhaps matching TRBD2 (5 bases). V lost 0 bases and J 1 base, leaving 13 bases between the germline ends. Germline lookup yields CDR1 LNHDA and CDR2 SQIVND (reference sequence). The CDR3 covers 16 residues. In DNA form, the CDR3 reads TGTGCCAGTAGTATAGAGGCGACTATCAGTTCCTACGAGCAGTACTTC. Residues: CASSIEATISSYEQYF.

The J gene is TRBJ1-1, the V gene TRBV5-4, with D possibly TRBD1 on 6 matching bases. The germline V and J ends were trimmed by 0 bases and 6 bases, with 9 bases remaining between them. This CDR3 is built from 13 residues. The germline gives CDR1 SGHNT, CDR2 YYREEE (reference sequence). CDR3 loop: CASSLGGGPEAFF. CDR3 bases: TGTGCCAGCAGCTTGGGGGGGGGCCCTGAAGCTTTCTTT.

This CDR3 reads CASSPARDRVGYTF. The CDR3 region has the DNA TGTGCCAGCTCACCAGCCAGGGACAGGGTTGGCTACACCTTC. The chain combines TRBV18 with TRBJ1-2; TRBD1 aligns across 9 bases. Germline V gives CDR1 KGHSH, CDR2 LQKENI. V lost 2 bases and J lost 7; bases outside the gene matches: 5. The CDR3 spans 14 residues.

This rearrangement joins TRBV7-6 to TRBJ2-5, with 9 bases that match TRBD2. V shed 2 bases, J shed 0 bases, and the junction held 1 base outside the gene matches. CDR1 is SGHVS, CDR2 FNYEAQ, per germline. This CDR3 contains 15 residues. The CDR3: CASSLSGGYQETQYF. CDR3 DNA sequence: TGTGCCAGCAGCTTAAGCGGGGGGTACCAAGAGACCCAGTACTTC.

The chain has TRBV7-2 and TRBJ1-2; 8 bases are a match to TRBD1. Losses at the gene ends were 5 bases for V and 5 bases for J; bases not matched to a gene: 7. The germline V gene encodes CDR1 SGHTA and CDR2 FQGNSA. This CDR3 comprises 14 residues. The CDR3: CASSPLGQAYGYTF. The CDR3 nucleotides read TGTGCCAGCAGCCCACTGGGACAGGCATATGGCTACACCTTC.

V and J are TRBV10-1 and TRBJ1-5; the match to TRBD1 covers 7 bases. Germline V gene data show CDR1 as WNHNN and CDR2 as SYGVQD (reference sequence). The CDR3 loop spans 16 amino acids. V was clipped by 8 bases and J by 0 bases; unmatched bases: 10. CDR3 loop: CASPEGGQSSNQPQHF. The CDR3 DNA follows: TGCGCCAGCCCGGAGGGGGGACAGTCTAGCAATCAGCCCCAGCATTTT.

The V call is TRBV7-9, the J call TRBJ2-5; 14 nucleotides line up with TRBD2. The CDR3 extends over 17 amino acids. V gave up 6 bases and J gave up 4 bases; unmatched junction bases: 10. From germline, CDR1 is SEHNR and CDR2 FQNEAQ (reference sequence). CDR3 coding DNA: TGTGCCAGCAGACCGTCTGGACTAGCGGGGGGTCGAGAGACCCAGTACTTC. Amino acids: CASRPSGLAGGRETQYF.

This chain connects TRBV7-9 to TRBJ2-3; D call uncertain. V gave up 5 bases and J gave up 4 bases, with 7 bases separating them. This CDR3 is built from 12 residues. Germline-derived CDR1 and CDR2 are SEHNR and FQNEAQ (reference sequence). CDR3 DNA sequence: TGTGCCAGCAGCCCGATAGCAGATACGCAGTATTTT. This gives the protein CASSPIADTQYF.

Only a few counts were recorded for this clone. This rearrangement joins TRBV7-9 to TRBJ1-2, with D perhaps matching TRBD1 (5 bases). The CDR3 totals 17 residues. The germline V and J ends were trimmed by 5 bases and 0 bases, with 19 bases remaining between them. CDR1 is SEHNR and CDR2 is FQNEAQ in the germline V gene (reference sequence). CDR3 in DNA: TGTGCCAGCAGCACAGAACCGACAGAGCCAACTAACTATGGCTACACCTTC. Translated, it gives CASSTEPTEPTNYGYTF.

In DNA, the CDR3 is TGTGCCTGGAGTGCAGGGAATAATTCACCCCTCCACTTT. It is translated as CAWSAGNNSPLHF. This chain connects TRBV30 to TRBJ1-6, with D possibly being TRBD1 (5 bases). Trimming took 1 base from V and 5 from J, leaving 6 bases between them. Germline CDR1 GTSNPN, CDR2 SVGIG (reference sequence). CDR3 length equals 13 residues. Drawing the rest from reference TRBV30 and TRBJ1-6, the complete variable domain is SQTIHQWPATLVQPVGSPLSLECTVEGTSNPNLYWYRQAAGRGLQLLFYSVGIGQISSEVPQNLSASRPQDRQFILSSKKLLLSDSGFYLCAWSAGNNSPLHFGNGTRLTVT.